The 16 T cell receptor beta chains below come from one sample, sequenced in a study of identical twins. TCRdb re-analysed the 5' RACE reads in MiXCR, keeping a single row per CDR3 protein. Of under 800,000 distinct CDR3 sequences in the sample, less than 25% were seen once. A further study also used this sample, focusing on T cells expressing NK-cell markers.

Sequenced material: PBMCs. The receptor set was obtained from a woman under 30 in good health.

This sequence joins TRBV20-1 and TRBJ1-2, with D tentatively TRBD1 (5 bases). CDR1 is DFQATT, CDR2 SNEGSKA, per germline (reference sequence). The CDR3 has 10 amino acids. Trimming left V 5 bases short and J 8 bases short, with 9 bases between. The DNA of the CDR3 is TGCAGTGCTCGGACACCGGGCTACACCTTC. Translated, it gives CSARTPGYTF.

This clonotype has only a few counts. V and J are TRBV6-2 or TRBV6-3 and TRBJ2-5, with a tentative D call TRBD1 (6 bases). The CDR3 runs to 16 residues. The V gene's germline CDR1 is MNHEY and CDR2 SVGEGT. V lost 2 bases to trimming and J lost 2 bases, with 15 bases between them. The CDR3 protein is CASSYRPDSLQETQYF. CDR3 DNA: TGTGCCAGCAGTTACCGGCCGGACAGCCTTCAAGAGACCCAGTACTTC.

This clonotype was seen more than once but under ten times. The V call is TRBV12-3 or TRBV12-4, the J call TRBJ2-7; D is uncertain. V lost 5 bases and J lost 4, with 12 bases in between. This CDR3 region has 13 residues. CDR3 nucleotides: TGTGCCAGCAGTCCCCGACACGCTTACGAGCAGTACTTC. Translation gives CASSPRHAYEQYF.

V and J are TRBV27 and TRBJ1-2; possibly TRBD1 for D (5 bases). CDR1 and CDR2 from the germline V gene are MNHEY and SMNVEV (reference sequence). V was cut by 6 bases and J by 8 bases, with 31 bases left in between. CDR3 length equals 18 residues. CDR3 sequence: CASSWRPYPGTETGGYTF. As DNA, the CDR3 is TGTGCCAGCAGCTGGAGACCTTACCCCGGGACGGAAACGGGGGGCTACACCTTC.

The chain links TRBV9 to TRBJ2-1; 14 positions match TRBD2. Germline values: CDR1 SGDLS, CDR2 YYNGEE. CDR3 length: 15 residues. V lost 4 bases and J lost 10; bases outside the gene matches: 7. This CDR3 is CASSKTSGGAGEQFF. The CDR3 DNA reads TGTGCCAGCAGCAAGACTAGCGGGGGGGCTGGAGAGCAGTTCTTC.

This sequence joins TRBV2 and TRBJ1-6, with TRBD1 matching over 7 bases. V was clipped by 3 bases and J by 10 bases; unmatched bases: 9. The germline V gene has CDR1 SNHLY and CDR2 FYNNEI. The CDR3 sequence is 15 residues long. CDR3 coding DNA: TGTGCCAGCAGTGATGAGGCAGGGGGAGGGTCACCCCTCCACTTT. Translated: CASSDEAGGGSPLHF.

This clonotype was found a few times. This chain joins TRBV5-1 and TRBJ1-3; D is possibly TRBD1 (5 bases). The CDR3 loop spans 14 amino acids. Trimming stripped 1 base from V and 3 bases from J, with 8 bases between. From germline, CDR1 is SGHRS and CDR2 YFSETQ. The CDR3 here is CASSLIGDGNTIYF. The DNA of the CDR3 is TGCGCCAGCAGCTTGATAGGGGATGGAAACACCATATATTTT.

This clonotype was found a few times. The V and J genes are TRBV27 and TRBJ2-1; TRBD1 agrees at 8 bases. This CDR3 spans 16 amino acids. Germline values: CDR1 MNHEY, CDR2 SMNVEV (reference sequence). V was pared by 7 bases and J by 9 bases, with 17 bases of the junction left unmatched. The CDR3 bases are TGTGCCAGCAAACAACAGGACAGGGCGGGTGTCGGTGAGCAGTTCTTC. This codes for CASKQQDRAGVGEQFF.

The genes are TRBV10-3 and TRBJ2-2; D gene unclear. The V gene's germline CDR1 is ENHRY and CDR2 SYGVKD. This CDR3 comprises 14 residues. Trimming took off 2 bases at V and 1 base at J, with 5 bases between the two ends. In DNA, the CDR3 is TGTGCCATCAGTGAGCAACTGAACACCGGGGAGCTGTTTTTT. Its translation is CAISEQLNTGELFF.

This chain uses TRBV20-1 with TRBJ2-1, with D uncertain. From germline, CDR1 is DFQATT and CDR2 SNEGSKA (reference sequence). V was cut by 0 bases and J by 6 bases, with 6 bases left in between. The CDR3 is made up of 12 amino acids. CDR3 DNA: TGCAGTGCTAGAGATCCTGTCAATGAGCAGTTCTTC. This encodes CSARDPVNEQFF.

This chain joins TRBV11-2 and TRBJ2-3, with no clear D. This CDR3 contains 11 residues. Germline CDR1 is SGHAT and CDR2 is FQNNGV. The V and J ends lost 4 bases and 7 bases respectively, with 6 bases between them. This chain's CDR3 is CASSWAHTQYF. DNA of the CDR3: TGTGCCAGCAGCTGGGCTCATACGCAGTATTTT.

This clonotype was seen more than once but under ten times. The genes are TRBV7-9 and TRBJ2-3, with D unresolved. Germline CDR1 and CDR2: SEHNR and FQNEAQ (reference sequence). The CDR3 length is 14 residues. Trimming removed 2 bases at V and 5 bases at J, with 11 bases between. As DNA, the CDR3 is TGTGCCAGCAGCTTAAATTCCGCCGAAGATACGCAGTATTTT. Residues: CASSLNSAEDTQYF.

This clonotype was recorded a few times. The V and J genes are TRBV20-1 and TRBJ1-6; 7 bases fit TRBD1. V lost 6 bases and J lost 8; bases outside the gene matches: 10. CDR1 DFQATT and CDR2 SNEGSKA come from the germline V gene (reference sequence). The CDR3 length is 14 residues. CDR3 DNA sequence: TGCAGTGCCAAAAGACAGGGTCCGGATTCACCCCTCCACTTT. Translated, it gives CSAKRQGPDSPLHF.

This clonotype appeared a few times. The chain couples TRBV9 to TRBJ2-3; TRBD1 might be the D (5 bases). Deletions cut 3 bases from V and 2 bases from J, with 16 bases between. This CDR3 contains 16 residues. CDR1 SGDLS and CDR2 YYNGEE come from the germline V gene. Written as DNA, the CDR3 is TGTGCCAGCAGCGGGGGCCTCGGAGTGGACACAGATACGCAGTATTTT. Translated, it gives CASSGGLGVDTDTQYF.

This clonotype was seen only a few times. This rearrangement joins TRBV11-2 to TRBJ1-2; D gene ambiguous. The length of the CDR3 is 12 residues. Deletions cut 5 bases from V and 3 bases from J, with 7 bases between. The germline CDR1 and CDR2 sequences are SGHAT and FQNNGV. The CDR3: CASSDGDYGYTF. As DNA, the CDR3 is TGTGCCAGCAGCGATGGCGACTATGGCTACACCTTC. The full variable domain, in which reference TRBV11-2 and TRBJ1-2 provide the parts outside the CDR3, is EAGVAQSPRYKIIEKRQSVAFWCNPISGHATLYWYQQILGQGPKLLIQFQNNGVVDDSQLPKDRFSAERLKGVDSTLKIQPAKLEDSAVYLCASSDGDYGYTFGSGTRLTVV.

The chain combines TRBV14 with TRBJ2-1; 9 nucleotides match TRBD2. Trimming took 0 bases from V and 8 from J; bases not matched to a gene: 8. In germline, CDR1 is SGHDN, CDR2 FVKESK. CDR3 length: 16 amino acids. The CDR3 region has the DNA TGTGCCAGCAGCCAAGAAAAGCTAGCGGGAAGTGATGAGCAGTTCTTC. This codes for CASSQEKLAGSDEQFF.